What follows are 6 T cell receptor beta chains derived from one specimen sequenced in a study of OX40 agonist ivuxolimab in advanced cancers. Some clones are missing from TCRdb's copy, which holds only in-frame ones; the method was immunoSEQ multiplex PCR. The sample lists 50,000 to 60,000 clones, roughly 90% occurring once. The sequencing used CD4+ or CD8+ T cells sorted from blood, collected in a trial of the OX40 agonist ivuxolimab. The receptor set was obtained from an adult with an advanced solid tumor such as melanoma, head and neck, liver or kidney cancer.

The chain has TRBV6-1 and TRBJ2-2; 11 bases line up with TRBD1. Germline trimming cut 6 bases from V and 5 bases from J; bases unmatched to any gene: 5. CDR3 length: 15 amino acids. Germline loops: CDR1 MNHNS, CDR2 SASEGT. CDR3 amino acids: CASRDGTGGTGELFF. The CDR3 DNA reads as TGTGCCAGCAGGGACGGGACAGGGGGGACCGGGGAGCTGTTTTTT.

This chain connects TRBV6-1 to TRBJ2-5, with unresolved D. The ends were cut back, 6 bases at V and 6 bases at J, with 17 bases in the middle. The germline V gene encodes CDR1 MNHNS and CDR2 SASEGT. The CDR3 length is 14 residues. CDR3 sequence reads: CASSPGHLGKTQYF. The CDR3 bases are TGTGCCAGCAGCCCCGGGCATTTAGGGAAGACCCAGTACTTC.

In this sample, this clone turned up once. The chain has TRBV27 and TRBJ1-5; TRBD1 matches at 9 bases. The CDR3 spans 15 residues. Per the germline V gene, CDR1 is MNHEY and CDR2 is SMNVEV (reference sequence). After removal of 3 bases from V and 6 bases from J, the junction contained 6 bases not matched to a gene. CDR3 residues: CASSFGDRAGQPQHF. The CDR3 region has the DNA TGTGCCAGCAGTTTTGGGGACAGGGCGGGTCAGCCCCAGCATTTT.

V usage is TRBV4-2 and J usage is TRBJ2-1; 10 nucleotides align to TRBD2. With 5 bases clipped from V and 5 bases from J, the junction kept 6 bases outside the gene matches. This CDR3 is built from 15 residues. Germline values: CDR1 LGHNA, CDR2 YNFKEQ. CDR3 residues: CASSGRTSGDNEQFF. The CDR3 DNA reads TGTGCCAGCAGCGGGCGGACTAGCGGAGACAATGAGCAGTTCTTC.

The genes are TRBV7-9 and TRBJ2-1, with 12 bases lining up with TRBD2. The CDR3 has 17 residues. V trimming: 5 bases; J trimming: 4 bases; junction bases outside the gene matches: 9. CDR1 and CDR2 (germline): SEHNR, FQNEAQ (reference sequence). This CDR3 is CASSPSASGGAYNEQFF. CDR3 in DNA: TGTGCCAGCAGCCCCTCGGCTAGCGGGGGGGCTTACAATGAGCAGTTCTTC.

The CDR3 loop reads CASSLAGQENQPQHF. CDR3 DNA: TGTGCCAGCAGCTTAGCCGGACAGGAAAATCAGCCCCAGCATTTT. The rearrangement uses TRBV11-2 and TRBJ1-5, with 7 bases matching TRBD1. Germline assignment: CDR1 SGHAT and CDR2 FQNNGV. V lost 1 base to trimming and J lost 4 bases; unmatched junction nucleotides: 4. The CDR3 has 15 residues.